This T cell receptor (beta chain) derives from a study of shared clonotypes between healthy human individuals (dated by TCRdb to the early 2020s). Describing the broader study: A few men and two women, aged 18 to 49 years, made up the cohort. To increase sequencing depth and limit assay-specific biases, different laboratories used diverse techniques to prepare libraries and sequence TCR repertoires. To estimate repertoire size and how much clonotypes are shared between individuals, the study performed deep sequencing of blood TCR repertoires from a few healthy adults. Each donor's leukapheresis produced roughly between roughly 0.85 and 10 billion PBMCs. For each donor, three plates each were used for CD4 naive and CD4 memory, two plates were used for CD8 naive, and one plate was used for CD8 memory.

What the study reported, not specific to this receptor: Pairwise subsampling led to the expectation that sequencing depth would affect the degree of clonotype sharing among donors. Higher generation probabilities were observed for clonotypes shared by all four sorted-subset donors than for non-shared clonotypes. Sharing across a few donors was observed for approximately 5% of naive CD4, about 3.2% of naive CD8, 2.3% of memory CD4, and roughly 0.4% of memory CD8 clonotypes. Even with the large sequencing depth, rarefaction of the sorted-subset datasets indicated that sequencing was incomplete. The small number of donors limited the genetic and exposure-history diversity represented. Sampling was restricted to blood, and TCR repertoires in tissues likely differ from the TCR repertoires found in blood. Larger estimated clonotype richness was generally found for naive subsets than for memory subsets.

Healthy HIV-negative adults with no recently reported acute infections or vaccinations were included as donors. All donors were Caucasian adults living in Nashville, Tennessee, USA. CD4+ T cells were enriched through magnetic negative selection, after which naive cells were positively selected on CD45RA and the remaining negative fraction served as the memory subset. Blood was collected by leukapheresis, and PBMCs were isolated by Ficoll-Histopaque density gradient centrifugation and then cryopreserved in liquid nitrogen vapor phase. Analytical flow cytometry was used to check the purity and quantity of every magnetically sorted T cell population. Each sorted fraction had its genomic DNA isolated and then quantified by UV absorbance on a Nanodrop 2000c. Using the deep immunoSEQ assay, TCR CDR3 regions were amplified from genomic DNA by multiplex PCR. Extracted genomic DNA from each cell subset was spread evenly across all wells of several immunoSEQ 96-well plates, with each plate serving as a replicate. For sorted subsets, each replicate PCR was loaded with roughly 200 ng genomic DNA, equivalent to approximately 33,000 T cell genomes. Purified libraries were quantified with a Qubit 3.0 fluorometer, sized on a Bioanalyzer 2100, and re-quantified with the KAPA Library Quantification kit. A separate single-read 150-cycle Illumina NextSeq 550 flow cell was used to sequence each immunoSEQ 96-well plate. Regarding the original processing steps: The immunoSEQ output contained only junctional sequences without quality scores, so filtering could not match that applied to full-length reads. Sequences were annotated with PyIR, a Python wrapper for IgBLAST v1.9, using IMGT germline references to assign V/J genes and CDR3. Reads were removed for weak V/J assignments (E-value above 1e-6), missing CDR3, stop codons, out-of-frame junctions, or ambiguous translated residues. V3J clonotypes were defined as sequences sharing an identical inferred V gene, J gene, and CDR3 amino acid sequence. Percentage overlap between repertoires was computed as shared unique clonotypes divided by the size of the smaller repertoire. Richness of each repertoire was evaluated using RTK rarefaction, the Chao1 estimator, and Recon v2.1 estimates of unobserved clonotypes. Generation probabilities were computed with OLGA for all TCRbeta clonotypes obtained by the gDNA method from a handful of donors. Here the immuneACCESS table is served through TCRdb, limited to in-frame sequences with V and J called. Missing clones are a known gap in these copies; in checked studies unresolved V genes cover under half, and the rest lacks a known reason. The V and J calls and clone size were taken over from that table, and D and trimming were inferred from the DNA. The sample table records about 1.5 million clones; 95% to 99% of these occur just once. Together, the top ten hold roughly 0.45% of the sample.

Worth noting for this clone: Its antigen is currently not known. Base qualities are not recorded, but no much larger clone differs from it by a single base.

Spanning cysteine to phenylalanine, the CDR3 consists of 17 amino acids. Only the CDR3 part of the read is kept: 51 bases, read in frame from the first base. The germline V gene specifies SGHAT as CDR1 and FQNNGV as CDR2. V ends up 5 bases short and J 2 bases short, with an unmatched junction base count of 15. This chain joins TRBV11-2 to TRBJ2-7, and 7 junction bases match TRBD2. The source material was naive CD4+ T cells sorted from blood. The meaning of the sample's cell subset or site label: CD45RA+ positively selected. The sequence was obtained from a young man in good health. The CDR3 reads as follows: CASSVLAGGGGPYEQYF. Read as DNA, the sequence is TGTGCCAGCAGCGTCTTGGCTGGGGGGGGAGGGCCCTACGAGCAGTACTTC.